This TCR beta chain comes out of a study of blood T cell repertoires in COVID-19. Study as a whole: Material from acute and convalescent COVID-19 was sourced from the United States, Italy and Spain.

Method: immunoSEQ multiplex PCR; TCRdb's copy keeps in-frame clones and lacks some. The sample lists about 190,000 clones; about 88% were seen once. This clone was seen ten or more times. This clonotype originated in a woman aged 40 to 55 who had recovered from COVID-19. The sample taken for sequencing was peripheral blood.

In DNA form, the CDR3 reads TGCGCCAGCAGTCCTGACAGGGGCACCGGGGAGCTGTTTTTT. This sequence encodes CASSPDRGTGELFF. The chain carries TRBV5-1 and TRBJ2-2, with 8 positions matching TRBD1. The CDR3 length is 14 residues. The V gene end was trimmed by 5 bases and the J gene end by 4 bases; junction bases not matched to a gene: 4. Germline loops: CDR1 SGHRS, CDR2 YFSETQ.